This T cell receptor beta chain was recorded in a study of T cells in women clearing cervical HPV infection. Overall study findings and caveats: T-cell numbers per sample were unknown and may explain richness differences. Repertoire richness, not evenness, was significantly elevated in CIN3+ cases versus controls.

Germline-derived CDR1 and CDR2 are SGHAT and FQDESV (reference sequence). The CDR3 length is 13 residues. With regard to this clone: Antigen: not known. The read ends 3 residues before the CDR3 terminus; that terminus is restored from the germline J gene.

Using immunoSEQ multiplex PCR, the repertoire was profiled, and TCRdb retains in-frame clones only, with some absent. The sample table includes around 46,000 clones. The sequence was collected from a woman between 18 and 70 years old with a cervical HPV16 infection that either progressed to CIN3+ or cleared (not recorded which). The genes are TRBV11-1 and TRBJ1-1; TRBD1 matches 7 bases. The sequencing sample was made of blood buffy coat. The CDR3 here is CASSFGTAYEAFF. CDR3 DNA (partial): TGTGCCAGCAGCTTTGGGACAGCCTACGAG.